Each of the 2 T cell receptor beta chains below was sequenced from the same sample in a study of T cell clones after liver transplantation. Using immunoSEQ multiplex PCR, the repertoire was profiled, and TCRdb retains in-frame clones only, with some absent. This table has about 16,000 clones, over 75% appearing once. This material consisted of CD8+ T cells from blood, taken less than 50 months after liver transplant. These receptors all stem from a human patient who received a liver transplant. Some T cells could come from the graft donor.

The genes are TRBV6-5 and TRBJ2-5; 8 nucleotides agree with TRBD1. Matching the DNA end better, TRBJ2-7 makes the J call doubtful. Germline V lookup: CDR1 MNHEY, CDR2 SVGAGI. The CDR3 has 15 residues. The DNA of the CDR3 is TGTGCCAGCAGTTACCGCTTGCAGGGGGCCGACGAGCAGTACTTC. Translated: CASSYRLQGADEQYF.

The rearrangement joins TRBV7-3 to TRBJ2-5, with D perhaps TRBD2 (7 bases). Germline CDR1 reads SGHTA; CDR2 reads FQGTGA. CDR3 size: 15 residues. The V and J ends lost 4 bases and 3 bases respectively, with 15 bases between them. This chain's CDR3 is CASSSRAGAKETQYF. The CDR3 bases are TGTGCCAGCAGCTCACGTGCGGGGGCAAAAGAGACCCAGTACTTC.